This paragraph reports one TCR beta chain. Antigen specificity is unknown. The CDR3 sequence is 11 residues long. CDR1 and CDR2 from the germline V gene are SNHLY and FYNNEI. V was cut by 3 bases and J by 6 bases, with 5 bases left in between. The sample comes from a study of identical twins. TCRdb called the 5' RACE reads again in MiXCR, with one record for every CDR3 protein. Counted here are about 1.7 million distinct CDR3 sequences, about 31% occurring once; the ten biggest clones make up under 0.35%. Study-wide points: A lower insertion count was a feature of abundant cord blood beta clonotypes, with no such feature in memory repertoires.

This sequence joins TRBV2 and TRBJ2-5; D uncertain. This TCR was recovered from a newborn girl in good health. Sequenced sample: cord blood. The CDR3 nucleotides read TGTGCCAGCAGTGACAGCCAGACCCAGTACTTC. Amino acids: CASSDSQTQYF.